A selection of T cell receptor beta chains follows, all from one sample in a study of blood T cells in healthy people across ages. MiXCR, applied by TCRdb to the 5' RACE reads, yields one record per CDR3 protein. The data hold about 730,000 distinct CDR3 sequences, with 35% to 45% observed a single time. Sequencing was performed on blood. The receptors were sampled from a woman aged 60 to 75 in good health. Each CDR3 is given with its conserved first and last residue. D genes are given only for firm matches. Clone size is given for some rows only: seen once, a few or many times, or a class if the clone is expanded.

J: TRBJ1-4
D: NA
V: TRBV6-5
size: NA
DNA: TGTGCCAGCAGTTACGGGGGGCAGAATGAAAAACTGTTTTTT
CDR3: CASSYGGQNEKLFF

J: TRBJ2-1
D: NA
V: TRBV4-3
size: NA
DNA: TGCGCCAGTAGCCAAGAGAGGGGCTATGAGCAGTTCTTC
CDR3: CASSQERGYEQFF

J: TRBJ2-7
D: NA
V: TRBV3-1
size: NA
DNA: TGTGCCAGCAGCCAAGTGGGGGACACCTACGAGCAGTACTTC
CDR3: CASSQVGDTYEQYF

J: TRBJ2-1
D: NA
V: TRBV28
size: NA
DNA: TGTGCCAGCAGTCTCAACATAAATGAGCAGGTCTTC
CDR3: CASSLNINEQVF

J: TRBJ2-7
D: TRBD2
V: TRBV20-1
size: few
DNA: TGCAGTGCAAAACGACCTGGACTAGCGGGAACCTACGAGCAGTACTTC
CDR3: CSAKRPGLAGTYEQYF

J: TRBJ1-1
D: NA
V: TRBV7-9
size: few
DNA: TGTGCCAGCAGCTTACAGGGTGGAGGCACTGAAGCTTTCTTT
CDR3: CASSLQGGGTEAFF

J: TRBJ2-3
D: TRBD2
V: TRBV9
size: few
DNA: TGTGCCAGCAGCCCCCCAGCGGGAGTGGGCCCAGATACGCAGTATTTT
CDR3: CASSPPAGVGPDTQYF

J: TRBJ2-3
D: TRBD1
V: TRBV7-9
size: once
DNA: TGTGCCAGCAGTCCCGGACAGGGTAACCCAGATACGCAGTATTTT
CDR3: CASSPGQGNPDTQYF

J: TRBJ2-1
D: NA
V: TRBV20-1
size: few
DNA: TGCAGTGCTATCGGAGAATCCTACAATGAGCAGTTCTTC
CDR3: CSAIGESYNEQFF

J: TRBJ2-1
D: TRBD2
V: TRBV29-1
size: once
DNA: TGCAGCTCCCGGGGAGGGCCCGGGCACAATGAGCAGTTCTTC
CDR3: CSSRGGPGHNEQFF

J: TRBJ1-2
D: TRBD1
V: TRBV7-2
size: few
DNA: TGTGCCAGCAGCTTAGGGGACAGGGAGAGTTTTGGCTACACCTTC
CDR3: CASSLGDRESFGYTF

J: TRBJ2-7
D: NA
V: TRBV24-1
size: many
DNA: TGTGCCACCCCCGGACTAACGGGCGAGCAGTACTTC
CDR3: CATPGLTGEQYF

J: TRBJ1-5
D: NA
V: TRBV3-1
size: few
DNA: TGTGCCAGCAGCCAACAGGATAGCAATCAGCCCCAGCATTTT
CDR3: CASSQQDSNQPQHF

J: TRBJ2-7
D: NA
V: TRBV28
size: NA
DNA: TGTGCCAGCATTCTCTCCCCCGCGGCGACCTACGAGCAGTACTTC
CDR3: CASILSPAATYEQYF

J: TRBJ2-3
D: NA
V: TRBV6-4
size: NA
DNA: TGTGCCAGCAGCGAAGAAGGGGGAGGGAGACCAGATACGCAGTATTTT
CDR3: CASSEEGGGRPDTQYF

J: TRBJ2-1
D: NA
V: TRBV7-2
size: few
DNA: TGTGCCAGCAGCTTAGTGCCCATTAGTCTCTCCTACAATGAGCAGTTCTTC
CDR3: CASSLVPISLSYNEQFF

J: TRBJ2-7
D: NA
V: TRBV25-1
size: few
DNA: TGTGCCAGCAGTGAAAGACGGGTGCCCTACGAGCAGTACTTC
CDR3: CASSERRVPYEQYF

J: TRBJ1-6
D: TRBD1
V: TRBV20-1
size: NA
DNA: TGCAGTGCAGACTCCGGGACAGAGAATTCACCGCTCCACTTT
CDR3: CSADSGTENSPLHF

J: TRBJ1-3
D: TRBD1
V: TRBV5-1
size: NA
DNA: TGCGCCAGCAGCTTCCAGAGCTACACCGGGACAGCGAATGGAAACACCATATATTTT
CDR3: CASSFQSYTGTANGNTIYF

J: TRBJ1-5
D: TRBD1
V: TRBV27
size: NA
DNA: TGTGCCAGCAGTTTATCCCCCGACAGGGAACTTAATCAGCCCCAGCATTTT
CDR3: CASSLSPDRELNQPQHF

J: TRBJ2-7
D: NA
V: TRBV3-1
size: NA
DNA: TGTGCCAGCAGACAGAGGCCGTACGAGCAGTACTTC
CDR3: CASRQRPYEQYF

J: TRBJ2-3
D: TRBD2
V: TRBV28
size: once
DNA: TGTGCCAGCAGTGTCGGACGAGCGGGAGCAGATACGCAGTATTTT
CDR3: CASSVGRAGADTQYF

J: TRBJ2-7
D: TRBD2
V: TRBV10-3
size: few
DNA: TGTGCCATCAATAAGGGCGGCGGGAGGGGCAATGAGCAGTACTTC
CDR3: CAINKGGGRGNEQYF

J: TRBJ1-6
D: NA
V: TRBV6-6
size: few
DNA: TGTGCCAGCAGTTACTCGATGGGGGCTGGTTCACCCCTCCACTTT
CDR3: CASSYSMGAGSPLHF

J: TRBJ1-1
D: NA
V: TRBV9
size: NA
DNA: TGTGCCAGCGGCGCCGGGGAGGGGGGGACTGAAGCTTTCTTT
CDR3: CASGAGEGGTEAFF

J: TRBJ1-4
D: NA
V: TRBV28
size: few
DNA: TGTGCCAGCAGTCCTCTTAATGAAAAACTGTTTTTT
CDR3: CASSPLNEKLFF

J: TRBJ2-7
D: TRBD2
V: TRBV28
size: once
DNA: TGTGCCAGCAGTCCTCTAGCGGGAGTTAGCGAGCAGTACTTC
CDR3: CASSPLAGVSEQYF

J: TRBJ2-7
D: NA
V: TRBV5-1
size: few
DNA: TGCGCCAGCAGCCCCACAGGAGTGAGCTCCTACGAGCAGTACTTC
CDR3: CASSPTGVSSYEQYF

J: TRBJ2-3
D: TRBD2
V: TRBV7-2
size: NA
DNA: TGTGCCAGCAGCTTAGCGCTTCGGCTAGCGGGGGGGACAGATACGCAGTATTTT
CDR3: CASSLALRLAGGTDTQYF

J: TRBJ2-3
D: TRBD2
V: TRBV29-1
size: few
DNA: TGCAGCGTTGAAGGGACTAGCGGGGGAACAGATACGCAGTATTTT
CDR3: CSVEGTSGGTDTQYF

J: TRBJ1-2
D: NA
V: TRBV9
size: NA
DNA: TGTGCCAGCAGCGGGGGGCAGAATGGCTACACCTTC
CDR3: CASSGGQNGYTF

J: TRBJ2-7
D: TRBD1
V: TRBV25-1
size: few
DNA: TGTGCCAGCCGCGGACAGGGGGCAGGCGAGCAGTACTTC
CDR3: CASRGQGAGEQYF

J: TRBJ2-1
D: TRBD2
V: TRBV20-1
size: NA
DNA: TGCAGTGCTAGTCCTGGACTAGATTCTGAGCAGTTCTTC
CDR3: CSASPGLDSEQFF

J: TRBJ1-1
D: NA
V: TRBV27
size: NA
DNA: TGTGCCAGCAGTTTAGGTACCGATAACACTGAAGCTTTCTTT
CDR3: CASSLGTDNTEAFF

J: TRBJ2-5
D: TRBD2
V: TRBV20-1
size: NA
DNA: TGCAGTGCTTATTCACCGGGACTAGCCAACAATGAGCAGTACTTC
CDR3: CSAYSPGLANNEQYF

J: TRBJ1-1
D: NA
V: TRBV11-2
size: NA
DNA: TGTGCCAGCAGCAGGAGTAACCTGAACACTGAAGCTTTCTTT
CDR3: CASSRSNLNTEAFF

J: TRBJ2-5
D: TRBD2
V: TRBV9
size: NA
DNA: TGTGCCAGCAGCTCCCAACTGGGACTAGCGCAAGAGACCCAATACTTC
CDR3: CASSSQLGLAQETQYF

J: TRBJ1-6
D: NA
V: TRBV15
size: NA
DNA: TGTGCCACCAGCAGAGATCGGACGGGGGAAGAAGCCCTCCACTTT
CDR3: CATSRDRTGEEALHF

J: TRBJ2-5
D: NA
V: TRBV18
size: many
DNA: TGTGCCAGCTCACCACCGGGGAGCGAAGAGACCCAGTACTTC
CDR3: CASSPPGSEETQYF

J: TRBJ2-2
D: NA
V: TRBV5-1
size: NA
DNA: TGCGCCAGCAGCTTTTACAGGGAGAACACCGGGGAGCTGTTTTTT
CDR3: CASSFYRENTGELFF

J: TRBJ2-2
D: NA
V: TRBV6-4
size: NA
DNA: TGTGTCAGCAGTCTATCCGGTCATACCGGGGAGCTGTTTTTT
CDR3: CVSSLSGHTGELFF

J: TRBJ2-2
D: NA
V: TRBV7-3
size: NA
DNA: TGTGCCAGCAGCGTCCTAGTAGAGTCCGGGGAGCTGTTTTTT
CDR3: CASSVLVESGELFF

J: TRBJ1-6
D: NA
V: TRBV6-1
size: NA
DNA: TGTGCCAGCAGTACGACAGCAGATTCACCCCTCCACTTT
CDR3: CASSTTADSPLHF

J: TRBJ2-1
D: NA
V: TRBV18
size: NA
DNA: TGTGCCAGCCCACCTCAGAACAATGAGCAGTTCTTC
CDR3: CASPPQNNEQFF

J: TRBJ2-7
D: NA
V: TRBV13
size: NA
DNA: TGTGCCAGCACCGAGGGACGGAAGACCTACGAGCAGTACTTC
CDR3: CASTEGRKTYEQYF

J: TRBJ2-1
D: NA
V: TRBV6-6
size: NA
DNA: TGTGCCAGCACCCGTCTAGGAGGACCCTACAATGAGCAGTTCTTC
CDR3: CASTRLGGPYNEQFF